Described below is a single T cell receptor beta chain sequence and its context. TCRdb reanalysed the RT-PCR reads using MiXCR and keeps one entry per CDR3 protein. The table records about 680,000 distinct CDR3 sequences, over 12% of them present only once. The germline CDR1 and CDR2 sequences are SGHRS and YFSETQ. This CDR3 is 14 amino acids long. The V end lost 0 bases, the J end lost 7 bases, and 11 bases lay between the germline ends. Sequencing was performed on memory CD4+ T cells from blood. The gene calls are TRBV5-1 and TRBJ2-1; tentatively, D is TRBD1 or TRBD2 (7 bases each). This sequence was found in a female donor in good health, serving as a healthy control. For the CDR3, the DNA is TGCGCCAGCAGCTTGGACAGGGGAGGGAATGAGCAGTTCTTC. It encodes CASSLDRGGNEQFF.